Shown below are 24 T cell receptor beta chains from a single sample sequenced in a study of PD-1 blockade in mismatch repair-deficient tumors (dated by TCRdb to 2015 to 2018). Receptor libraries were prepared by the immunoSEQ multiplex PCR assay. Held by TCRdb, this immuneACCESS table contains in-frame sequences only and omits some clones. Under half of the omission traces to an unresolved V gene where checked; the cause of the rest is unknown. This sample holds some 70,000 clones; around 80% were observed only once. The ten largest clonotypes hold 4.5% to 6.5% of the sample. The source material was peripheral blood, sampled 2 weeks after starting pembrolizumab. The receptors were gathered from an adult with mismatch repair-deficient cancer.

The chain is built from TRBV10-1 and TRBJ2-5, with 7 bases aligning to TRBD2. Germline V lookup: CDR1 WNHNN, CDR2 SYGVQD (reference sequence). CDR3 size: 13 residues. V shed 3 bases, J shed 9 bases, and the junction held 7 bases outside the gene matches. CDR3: CASSDGGTGAQYF. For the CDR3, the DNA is TGCGCCAGCAGTGACGGGGGGACGGGGGCCCAGTACTTC.

In DNA form, the CDR3 reads TGTGCCAGCTCACAAGGAGAGGGAGAAGCTTTCTTT. Translation gives CASSQGEGEAFF. This chain links TRBV18 with TRBJ1-1; D gene unclear. Trimming took off 4 bases at V and 8 bases at J, with 11 bases between the two ends. CDR3 length: 12 amino acids. Germline CDR1 KGHSH, CDR2 LQKENI.

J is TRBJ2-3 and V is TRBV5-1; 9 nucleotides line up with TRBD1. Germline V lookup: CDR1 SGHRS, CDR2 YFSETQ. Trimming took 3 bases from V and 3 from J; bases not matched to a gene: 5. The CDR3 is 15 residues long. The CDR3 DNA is TGCGCCAGCAGCTCGGGACAGGGAGCGACAGATACGCAGTATTTT. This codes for CASSSGQGATDTQYF. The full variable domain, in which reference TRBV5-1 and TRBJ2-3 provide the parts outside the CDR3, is KAGVTQTPRYLIKTRGQQVTLSCSPISGHRSVSWYQQTPGQGLQFLFEYFSETQRNKGNFPGRFSGRQFSNSRSEMNVSTLELGDSALYLCASSSGQGATDTQYFGPGTRLTVL.

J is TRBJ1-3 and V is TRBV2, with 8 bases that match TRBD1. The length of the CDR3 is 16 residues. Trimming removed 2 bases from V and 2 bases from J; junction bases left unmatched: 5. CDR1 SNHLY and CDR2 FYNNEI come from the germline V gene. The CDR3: CASSENPGGPGNTIYF. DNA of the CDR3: TGTGCCAGCAGTGAAAATCCAGGGGGCCCTGGAAACACCATATATTTT.

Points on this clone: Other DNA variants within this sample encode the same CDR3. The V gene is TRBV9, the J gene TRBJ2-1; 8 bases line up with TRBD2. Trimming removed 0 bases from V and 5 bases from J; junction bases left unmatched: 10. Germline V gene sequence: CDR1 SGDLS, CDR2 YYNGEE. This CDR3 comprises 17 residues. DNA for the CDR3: TGTGCCAGCAGCGTAGTAGGTAGCGGGACCCTTCACAATGAGCAGTTCTTC. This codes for CASSVVGSGTLHNEQFF.

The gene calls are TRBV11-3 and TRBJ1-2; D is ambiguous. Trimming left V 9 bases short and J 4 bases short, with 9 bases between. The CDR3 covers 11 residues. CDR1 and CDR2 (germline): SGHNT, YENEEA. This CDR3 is CARGLGYGYTF. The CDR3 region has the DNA TGTGCCAGAGGGCTGGGCTATGGCTACACCTTC. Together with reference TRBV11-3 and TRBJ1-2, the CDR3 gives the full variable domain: EAGVVQSPRYKIIEKKQPVAFWCNPISGHNTLYWYLQNLGQGPELLIRYENEEAVDDSQLPKDRFSAERLKGVDSTLKIQPAELGDSAVYLCARGLGYGYTFGSGTRLTVV.

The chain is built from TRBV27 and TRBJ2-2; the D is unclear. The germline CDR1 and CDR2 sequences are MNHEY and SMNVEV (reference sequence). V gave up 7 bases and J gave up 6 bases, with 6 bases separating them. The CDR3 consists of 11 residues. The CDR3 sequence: CASTSSGELFF. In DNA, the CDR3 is TGTGCCAGCACATCCTCCGGGGAGCTGTTTTTT.

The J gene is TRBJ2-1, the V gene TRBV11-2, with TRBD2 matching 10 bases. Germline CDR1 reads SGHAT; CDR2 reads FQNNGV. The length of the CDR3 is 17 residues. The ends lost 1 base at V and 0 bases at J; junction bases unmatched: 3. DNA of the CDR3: TGTGCCAGCAGCTTAGGGACTAGCGGTAACTCCTACAATGAGCAGTTCTTC. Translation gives CASSLGTSGNSYNEQFF. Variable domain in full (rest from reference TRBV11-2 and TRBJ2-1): EAGVAQSPRYKIIEKRQSVAFWCNPISGHATLYWYQQILGQGPKLLIQFQNNGVVDDSQLPKDRFSAERLKGVDSTLKIQPAKLEDSAVYLCASSLGTSGNSYNEQFFGPGTRLTVL.

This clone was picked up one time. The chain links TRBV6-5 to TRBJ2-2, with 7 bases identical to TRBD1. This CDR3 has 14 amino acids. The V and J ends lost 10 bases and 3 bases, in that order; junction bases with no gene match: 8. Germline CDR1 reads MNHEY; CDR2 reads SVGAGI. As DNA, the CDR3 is TGTGCCACCCGGCGGACAGGTGACACCGGGGAGCTGTTTTTT. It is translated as CATRRTGDTGELFF.

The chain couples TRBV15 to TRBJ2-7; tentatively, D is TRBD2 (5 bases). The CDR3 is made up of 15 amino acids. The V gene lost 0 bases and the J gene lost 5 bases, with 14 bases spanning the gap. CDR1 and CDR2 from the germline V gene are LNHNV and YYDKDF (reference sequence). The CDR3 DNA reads TGTGCCACCAGCAGAGATGGTGGGAGAGGCAACGAGCAGTACTTC. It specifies CATSRDGGRGNEQYF. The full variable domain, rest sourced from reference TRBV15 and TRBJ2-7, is DAMVIQNPRYQVTQFGKPVTLSCSQTLNHNVMYWYQQKSSQAPKLLFHYYDKDFNNEADTPDNFQSRRPNTSFCFLDIRSPGLGDTAMYLCATSRDGGRGNEQYFGPGTRLTVT.

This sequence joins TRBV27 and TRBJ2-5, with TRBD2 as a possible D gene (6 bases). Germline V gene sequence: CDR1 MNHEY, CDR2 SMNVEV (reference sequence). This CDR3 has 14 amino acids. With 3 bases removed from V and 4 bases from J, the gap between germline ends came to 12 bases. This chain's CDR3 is CASSFGGTVETQYF. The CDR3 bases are TGTGCCAGCAGTTTCGGGGGTACGGTAGAGACCCAGTACTTC.

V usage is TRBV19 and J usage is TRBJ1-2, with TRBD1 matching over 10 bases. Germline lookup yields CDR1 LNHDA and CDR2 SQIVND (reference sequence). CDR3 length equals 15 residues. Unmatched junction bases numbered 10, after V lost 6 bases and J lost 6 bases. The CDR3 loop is CASSETGGPLNGYTF. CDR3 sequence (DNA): TGTGCCAGTAGCGAGACAGGGGGCCCTTTGAATGGCTACACCTTC.

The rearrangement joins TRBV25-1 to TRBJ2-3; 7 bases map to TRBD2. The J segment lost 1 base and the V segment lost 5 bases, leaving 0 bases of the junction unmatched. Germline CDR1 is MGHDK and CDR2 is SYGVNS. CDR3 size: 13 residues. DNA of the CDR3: TGTGCCAGCAGTCGGGGGGGCACAGATACGCAGTATTTT. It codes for CASSRGGTDTQYF. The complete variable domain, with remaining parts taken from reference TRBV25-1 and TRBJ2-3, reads EADIYQTPRYLVIGTGKKITLECSQTMGHDKMYWYQQDPGMELHLIHYSYGVNSTEKGDLSSESTVSRIRTEHFPLTLESARPSHTSQYLCASSRGGTDTQYFGPGTRLTVL.

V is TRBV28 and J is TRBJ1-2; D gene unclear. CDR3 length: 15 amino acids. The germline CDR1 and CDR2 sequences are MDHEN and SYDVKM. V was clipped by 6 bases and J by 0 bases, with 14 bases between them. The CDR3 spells CASSRPRASNYGYTF. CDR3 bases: TGTGCCAGCAGCCGCCCGAGGGCATCTAACTATGGCTACACCTTC.

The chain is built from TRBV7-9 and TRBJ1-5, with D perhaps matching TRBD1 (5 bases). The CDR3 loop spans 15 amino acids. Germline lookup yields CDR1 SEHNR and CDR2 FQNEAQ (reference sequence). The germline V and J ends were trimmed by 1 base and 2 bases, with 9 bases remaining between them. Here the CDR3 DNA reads TGTGCCAGCAGCTTAGGTGGGGGAGGCAATCAGCCCCAGCATTTT. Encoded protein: CASSLGGGGNQPQHF.

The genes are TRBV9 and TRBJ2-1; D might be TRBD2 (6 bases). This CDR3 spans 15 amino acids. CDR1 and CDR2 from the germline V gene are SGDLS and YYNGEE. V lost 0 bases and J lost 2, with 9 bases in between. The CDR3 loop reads CASSVGLAAYNEQFF. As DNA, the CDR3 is TGTGCCAGCAGCGTAGGGTTAGCGGCCTACAATGAGCAGTTCTTC. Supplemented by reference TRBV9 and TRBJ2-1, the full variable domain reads DSGVTQTPKHLITATGQRVTLRCSPRSGDLSVYWYQQSLDQGLQFLIQYYNGEERAKGNILERFSAQQFPDLHSELNLSSLELGDSALYFCASSVGLAAYNEQFFGPGTRLTVL.

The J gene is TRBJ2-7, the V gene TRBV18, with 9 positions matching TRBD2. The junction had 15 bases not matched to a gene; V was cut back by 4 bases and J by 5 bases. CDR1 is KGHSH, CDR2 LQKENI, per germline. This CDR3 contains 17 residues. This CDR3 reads CASSQGNSGSDRDEQYF. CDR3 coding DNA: TGTGCCAGCTCACAAGGGAATAGCGGGAGCGATCGAGACGAGCAGTACTTC.

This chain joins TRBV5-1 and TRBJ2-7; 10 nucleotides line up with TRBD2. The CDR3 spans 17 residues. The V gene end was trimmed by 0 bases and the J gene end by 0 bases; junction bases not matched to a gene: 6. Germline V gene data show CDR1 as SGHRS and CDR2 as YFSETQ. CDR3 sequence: CASSLELAGASSYEQYF. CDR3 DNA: TGCGCCAGCAGCTTGGAGCTAGCGGGGGCTAGCTCCTACGAGCAGTACTTC.

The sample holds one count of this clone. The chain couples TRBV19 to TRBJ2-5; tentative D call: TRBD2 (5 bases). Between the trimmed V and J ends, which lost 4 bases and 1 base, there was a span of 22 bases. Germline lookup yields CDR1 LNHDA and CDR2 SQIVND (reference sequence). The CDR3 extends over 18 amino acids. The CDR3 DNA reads TGTGCCAGTAGTAGACAACACCGGGATCAAACCCTCCAAGAGACCCAGTACTTC. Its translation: CASSRQHRDQTLQETQYF. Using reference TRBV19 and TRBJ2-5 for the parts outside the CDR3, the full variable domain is DGGITQSPKYLFRKEGQNVTLSCEQNLNHDAMYWYRQDPGQGLRLIYYSQIVNDFQKGDIAEGYSVSREKKESFPLTVTSAQKNPTAFYLCASSRQHRDQTLQETQYFGPGTRLLVL.

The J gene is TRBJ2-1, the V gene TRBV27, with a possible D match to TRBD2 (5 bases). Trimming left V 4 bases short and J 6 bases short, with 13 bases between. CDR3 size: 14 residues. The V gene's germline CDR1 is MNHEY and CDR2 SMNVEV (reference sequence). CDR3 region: CASSSGENGNEQFF. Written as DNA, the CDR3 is TGTGCCAGCAGTTCCGGGGAGAACGGCAATGAGCAGTTCTTC.

The CDR3 protein is CASSVEPSGSSGANVLTF. The CDR3, as DNA: TGTGCCAGCAGCGTAGAGCCTAGCGGTAGCTCTGGGGCCAACGTCCTGACTTTC. This chain joins TRBV9 and TRBJ2-6, with TRBD2 matching over 7 bases. The CDR3 runs 18 residues. V lost 0 bases and J lost 0; bases outside the gene matches: 6. Germline assignment: CDR1 SGDLS and CDR2 YYNGEE. Variable domain in full (rest from reference TRBV9 and TRBJ2-6): DSGVTQTPKHLITATGQRVTLRCSPRSGDLSVYWYQQSLDQGLQFLIQYYNGEERAKGNILERFSAQQFPDLHSELNLSSLELGDSALYFCASSVEPSGSSGANVLTFGAGSRLTVL.

CDR3 amino acids: CASSSQVPEQFF. CDR3 DNA: TGTGCCAGCAGTTCCCAGGTCCCTGAGCAGTTCTTC. The chain uses TRBV28 and TRBJ2-1; D gene ambiguous. Germline V gives CDR1 MDHEN, CDR2 SYDVKM. The CDR3 length is 12 residues. Trimming left V 4 bases short and J 9 bases short, with 10 bases between.

The DNA of the CDR3 is TGTGCCAGTAGTATAACTGGACTTACTGAAGCTTTCTTT. This encodes CASSITGLTEAFF. V and J are TRBV19 and TRBJ1-1; D is uncertain. Germline V lookup: CDR1 LNHDA, CDR2 SQIVND (reference sequence). This CDR3 is built from 13 residues. Trimming removed 2 bases at V and 5 bases at J, with 9 bases between. The entire variable domain, with the rest obtained from reference TRBV19 and TRBJ1-1, is as follows: DGGITQSPKYLFRKEGQNVTLSCEQNLNHDAMYWYRQDPGQGLRLIYYSQIVNDFQKGDIAEGYSVSREKKESFPLTVTSAQKNPTAFYLCASSITGLTEAFFGQGTRLTVV.

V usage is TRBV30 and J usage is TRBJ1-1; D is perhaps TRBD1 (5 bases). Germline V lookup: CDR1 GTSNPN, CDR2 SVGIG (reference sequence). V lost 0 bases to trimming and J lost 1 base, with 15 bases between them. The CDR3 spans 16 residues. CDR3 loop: CAWSVLAGSGNTEAFF. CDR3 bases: TGTGCCTGGAGTGTATTGGCAGGGTCAGGGAACACTGAAGCTTTCTTT.